The rows below give T cell receptor beta chains drawn from one sample of a study of long-term antiretroviral therapy in people with HIV. The data were produced by immunoSEQ multiplex PCR, yet TCRdb's version contains in-frame clones alone and is incomplete. The sample lists under 25,000 clones; 90% to 95% were seen once. Sequenced here: unsorted PBMCs, sampled 7.6 years after starting antiretroviral therapy. These receptors all stem from a woman aged 35 to 49 with HIV. The conserved cysteine and the conserved F or W are not part of the CDR3 here.

>TRBJ2-3|TRBV7-2
ASSLSLLAGGINTQY
>TRBJ1-1|TRBV14
ASSQQGTEAF
>TRBJ2-5|TRBV5-6
ASSLGQGETQY
>TRBJ1-2|TRBV25-1
ASKSAGVNYGYT
>TRBJ2-5|TRBV19
ASSRTQKSRETQY
>TRBJ2-5|TRBV9
ASSVTWTSGAQETQY
>TRBJ2-2|TRBV29-1
SVWSDGELF
>TRBJ1-2|TRBV6-4
ASSNRGGGYT
>TRBJ2-1|TRBV15
ATSRDQSDNEQF
>TRBJ1-1|TRBV5-1
ASSSGAVNTEAF
>TRBJ1-1|TRBV7-2
ASSLDGVGEAF
>TRBJ1-1|TRBV18
ASSPSGVTSEAF
>TRBJ2-7|TRBV6-1
ASTQGNEQY
>TRBJ1-2|TRBV5-1
ASRPTGDYGYT
>TRBJ2-5|TRBV10-3
AISESKSQETQY
>TRBJ1-4|TRBV6-6
ASRRSTNEKLF
>TRBJ2-2|TRBV10-1
ASSEGGAGAGELF
>TRBJ1-2|TRBV19
ASSIGTVGGYT
>TRBJ1-1|TRBV4-1
ASSQEKNTEAF
>TRBJ1-4|TRBV4-2
ASSLTGNRNEKLF